A single sample is the source of the 28 T cell receptor beta chains below, sequenced in a study of shared clonotypes between healthy human individuals. The protocol was immunoSEQ multiplex PCR, while the TCRdb copy is restricted to in-frame clones and leaves out a portion. The table lists a few million clones, less than 95% of them singletons. The sample was naive CD4+ T cells from PBMCs. Subset noted: CD45RA+ positively selected. These receptors all stem from a man aged 18 to 29 in good health. Some clones in this sample may be carry-over from other donors' samples.

The chain carries TRBV7-9 and TRBJ2-5; D is uncertain. Between the trimmed V and J ends, which lost 5 bases and 5 bases, there was a span of 12 bases. CDR3 length equals 13 residues. Germline CDR1 and CDR2: SEHNR and FQNEAQ (reference sequence). CDR3 protein: CASSASVMETQYF. CDR3 coding DNA: TGTGCCAGCAGCGCATCTGTAATGGAGACCCAGTACTTC.

As concerns this clone: Other DNA sequences in this sample translate to the same CDR3. The chain couples TRBV7-3 to TRBJ2-2, with D perhaps TRBD2 (5 bases). This CDR3 spans 13 amino acids. Trimming removed 4 bases at V and 5 bases at J, with 8 bases between. Germline CDR1 is SGHTA and CDR2 is FQGTGA. The CDR3 bases are TGTGCCAGCAGCTCGGACTTTACCGGGGAGCTGTTTTTT. Translated: CASSSDFTGELFF.

The chain links TRBV28 to TRBJ2-7, with TRBD1 matching over 9 bases. The CDR3 has 14 amino acids. The germline gives CDR1 MDHEN, CDR2 SYDVKM. V was clipped by 6 bases and J by 5 bases; unmatched bases: 8. Written as DNA, the CDR3 is TGTGCCAGCAGCCAGGGGGACAGGGTCAACGAGCAGTACTTC. As protein: CASSQGDRVNEQYF.

This clone is a singleton in its sample. The V and J genes are TRBV6-5 and TRBJ1-4, with D unclear. The CDR3 runs 14 residues. Germline V gene data show CDR1 as MNHEY and CDR2 as SVGAGI. Trimming shortened V by 4 bases and J by 2 bases, and 8 bases separated the two germline ends. The CDR3 sequence: CASSFRPTNEKLFF. The CDR3 DNA reads as TGTGCCAGCAGTTTTCGACCCACTAATGAAAAACTGTTTTTT.

The CDR3 reads CAISESEGLAAESQETQYF. The CDR3 DNA is TGTGCCATCAGTGAGTCGGAGGGACTAGCGGCCGAGTCCCAAGAGACCCAGTACTTC. The gene calls are TRBV10-3 and TRBJ2-5; 11 nucleotides line up with TRBD2. In germline, CDR1 is ENHRY, CDR2 SYGVKD. This CDR3 has 19 residues. The V and J ends lost 0 bases and 1 base, in that order; junction bases with no gene match: 10.

This clone was detected once. J is TRBJ2-2 and V is TRBV29-1; 8 bases agree with TRBD2. Germline V gene sequence: CDR1 SQVTM, CDR2 ANQGSEA. There are 14 residues in the CDR3. V gave up 4 bases and J gave up 4 bases; unmatched junction bases: 5. This chain's CDR3 is CSVAAGVGTGELFF. DNA of the CDR3: TGCAGCGTTGCAGCGGGAGTCGGCACCGGGGAGCTGTTTTTT.

J is TRBJ2-5 and V is TRBV12-5, with D possibly matching TRBD2 (5 bases). This CDR3 is built from 13 residues. V lost 5 bases and J 3 bases, leaving 10 bases between the germline ends. Germline CDR1 and CDR2: LGHNT and FRNRAP. The CDR3 loop reads CASGLWTEETQYF. CDR3 in DNA: TGTGCTAGTGGTCTGTGGACTGAAGAGACCCAGTACTTC.

This clone was observed a single time. The CDR3 nucleotides read TGTGCCAGCAGCTACGACGGAGCAACTAATGAAAAACTGTTTTTT. It encodes CASSYDGATNEKLFF. The gene calls are TRBV7-2 and TRBJ1-4, with D uncertain. The CDR3 spans 15 residues. Trimming took off 4 bases at V and 0 bases at J, with 9 bases between the two ends. The V gene's germline CDR1 is SGHTA and CDR2 FQGNSA.

The rearrangement links TRBV5-1 to TRBJ2-5; no reliable D call. The V gene lost 1 base and the J gene lost 5 bases, with 6 bases spanning the gap. CDR1 and CDR2 from the germline V gene are SGHRS and YFSETQ. CDR3 size: 12 residues. For the CDR3, the DNA is TGCGCCAGCAGCTTGTCTTGGGAGACCCAGTACTTC. It is translated as CASSLSWETQYF.

V usage is TRBV7-9 and J usage is TRBJ2-2; unclear D gene. With 5 bases removed from V and 1 base from J, the gap between germline ends came to 11 bases. In germline, CDR1 is SEHNR, CDR2 FQNEAQ (reference sequence). The CDR3 consists of 15 residues. CDR3 in amino acids: CASSPVDWNTGELFF. In DNA form, the CDR3 reads TGTGCCAGCAGCCCGGTAGACTGGAACACCGGGGAGCTGTTTTTT. Combining the CDR3 with reference TRBV7-9 and TRBJ2-2 gives the whole variable domain DTGVSQNPRHKITKRGQNVTFRCDPISEHNRLYWYRQTLGQGPEFLTYFQNEAQLEKSRLLSDRFSAERPKGSFSTLEIQRTEQGDSAMYLCASSPVDWNTGELFFGEGSRLTVL.

This clone was detected once. V gene TRBV4-3 combines with J gene TRBJ2-1; TRBD1 is a possible D gene (6 bases). V was shortened by 1 base and J by 3 bases, with 13 bases between the two germline ends. Germline lookup yields CDR1 LGHNA and CDR2 YSLEER. This CDR3 contains 16 residues. CDR3 residues: CASSQGGRAFYNEQFF. The CDR3 DNA is TGCGCCAGCAGCCAAGGGGGGCGGGCGTTCTACAATGAGCAGTTCTTC.

The chain joins TRBV7-9 to TRBJ2-3, with 11 nucleotides matching TRBD2. From germline, CDR1 is SEHNR and CDR2 FQNEAQ (reference sequence). With 4 bases clipped from V and 1 base from J, the junction kept 4 bases outside the gene matches. The CDR3 totals 16 residues. CDR3 amino acids: CASSSGLAGRTDTQYF. The CDR3 nucleotides are TGTGCCAGCAGCTCCGGACTAGCGGGTCGCACAGATACGCAGTATTTT.

This clone was recorded only once. The V call is TRBV18, the J call TRBJ2-4; 7 nucleotides line up with TRBD1. Germline lookup yields CDR1 KGHSH and CDR2 LQKENI. The CDR3 length is 13 residues. With 2 bases clipped from V and 8 bases from J, the junction kept 3 bases outside the gene matches. CDR3 DNA: TGTGCCAGCTCACCAGACAGGGAAGACATTCAGTACTTC. Translation: CASSPDREDIQYF.

The chain employs TRBV28 and TRBJ2-3; 7 bases map to TRBD2. With 7 bases clipped from V and 1 base from J, the junction kept 5 bases outside the gene matches. Germline CDR1 and CDR2: MDHEN and SYDVKM. The CDR3 sequence is 14 residues long. CDR3 sequence reads: CASNLAGRTDTQYF. In nucleotides, the CDR3 is TGTGCCAGCAACTTAGCGGGCCGCACAGATACGCAGTATTTT.

This clone was seen only a few times. J is TRBJ2-5 and V is TRBV6-5; tentatively, D is TRBD2 (5 bases). V lost 6 bases and J 3 bases, leaving 14 bases between the germline ends. Germline-derived CDR1 and CDR2 are MNHEY and SVGAGI. This CDR3 comprises 14 residues. CDR3 in DNA: TGTGCCAGCAGCCCGAAACAGAGGGAAGAGACCCAGTACTTC. Residues: CASSPKQREETQYF.

The genes are TRBV11-2 and TRBJ2-2; D may be TRBD2 (5 bases). The CDR3 consists of 15 residues. V lost 5 bases to trimming and J lost 7 bases, with 17 bases between them. Germline V CDR1 and CDR2: SGHAT, FQNNGV. DNA for the CDR3: TGTGCCAGCAGCGACGGACTGCCTGGTCACGGGGAGCTGTTTTTT. This encodes CASSDGLPGHGELFF.

This chain links TRBV9 with TRBJ1-2; 7 bases line up with TRBD1. Germline CDR1 and CDR2: SGDLS and YYNGEE. This CDR3 is built from 14 residues. The trim removed 4 bases at V and 2 bases at J, leaving 5 bases unmatched. This CDR3 is CASSTQTGNYGYTF. In DNA, the CDR3 is TGTGCCAGCAGCACCCAGACAGGGAACTATGGCTACACCTTC.

The chain recombines TRBV7-6 with TRBJ2-7; the D gene is possibly TRBD1 (5 bases). The V end was cut by 5 bases, the J end by 4 bases, with 15 bases between. CDR3 length: 14 residues. Per germline, CDR1 SGHVS and CDR2 FNYEAQ. The CDR3 region is CASSPPTENYEQYF. CDR3 in DNA: TGTGCCAGCAGCCCCCCGACAGAAAATTACGAGCAGTACTTC.

The V gene is TRBV19, the J gene TRBJ2-3; no definite D call. Trimming stripped 2 bases from V and 2 bases from J, with 8 bases between. This CDR3 is built from 14 residues. Germline V gene sequence: CDR1 LNHDA, CDR2 SQIVND (reference sequence). The CDR3 DNA reads TGTGCCAGTAGTATAAGACGGTTCACAGATACGCAGTATTTT. Amino acids: CASSIRRFTDTQYF.

The chain combines TRBV2 with TRBJ2-7, with a weak D call TRBD2 (6 bases). This CDR3 is built from 12 residues. Trimming took off 6 bases at V and 6 bases at J, with 12 bases between the two ends. Germline CDR1 and CDR2: SNHLY and FYNNEI. DNA for the CDR3: TGTGCCAGCAGGGGGGGAGGCTTCGAGCAGTACTTC. Protein sequence: CASRGGGFEQYF.

The chain recombines TRBV28 with TRBJ1-2, with 8 positions matching TRBD1. V lost 6 bases to trimming and J lost 0 bases; unmatched junction nucleotides: 9. The length of the CDR3 is 16 residues. The germline gives CDR1 MDHEN, CDR2 SYDVKM. Here the CDR3 DNA reads TGTGCCAGCAGCCGAAAATGGACAGGGACTAACTATGGCTACACCTTC. Translating gives CASSRKWTGTNYGYTF.

The chain is built from TRBV27 and TRBJ2-3; TRBD1 is a possible D gene (7 bases). V lost 2 bases, J lost 1 base, and 10 bases lay in between. This CDR3 region has 15 residues. Germline values: CDR1 MNHEY, CDR2 SMNVEV (reference sequence). This CDR3 reads CASSLGGTGTDTQYF. The CDR3 DNA reads TGTGCCAGCAGTTTAGGGGGGACAGGCACAGATACGCAGTATTTT.

The chain recombines TRBV7-9 with TRBJ2-7, with a tentative D call TRBD2 (6 bases). V gave up 5 bases and J gave up 3 bases, with 14 bases separating them. This CDR3 has 14 residues. Germline V lookup: CDR1 SEHNR, CDR2 FQNEAQ (reference sequence). The CDR3 is CASSRGTAHYEQYF. The DNA for the CDR3 is TGTGCCAGCAGCCGCGGGACTGCGCACTACGAGCAGTACTTC.

V usage is TRBV6-1 and J usage is TRBJ1-5; no reliable D call. Trimming took 2 bases from V and 6 from J, leaving 8 bases between them. This CDR3 contains 13 residues. Germline lookup yields CDR1 MNHNS and CDR2 SASEGT. The CDR3 spells CASSEMGSQPQHF. The CDR3 DNA follows: TGTGCCAGCAGTGAAATGGGGAGTCAGCCCCAGCATTTT.

This clone was recorded once. The chain's CDR3 is CASTRVRHGDEQYF. The CDR3 region has the DNA TGTGCCAGTACCCGAGTAAGGCACGGGGACGAGCAGTACTTC. The chain couples TRBV2 to TRBJ2-7, with a possible D match to TRBD2 (5 bases). This CDR3 contains 14 residues. V lost 9 bases to trimming and J lost 5 bases, with 20 bases between them. In germline, CDR1 is SNHLY, CDR2 FYNNEI.

This chain uses TRBV19 with TRBJ2-7; D gene ambiguous. Trimming removed 3 bases at V and 2 bases at J, with 8 bases between. The CDR3 contains 13 residues. Germline-derived CDR1 and CDR2 are LNHDA and SQIVND (reference sequence). CDR3 protein: CASSISRTYEQYF. The DNA for the CDR3 is TGTGCCAGTAGTATTTCTAGAACCTACGAGCAGTACTTC.

The J gene is TRBJ2-7, the V gene TRBV15, with a possible D match to TRBD1 (6 bases). CDR1 is LNHNV and CDR2 is YYDKDF in the germline V gene (reference sequence). CDR3 length equals 16 residues. V dropped 4 bases and J dropped 0 bases, with 16 bases sitting between them. Written as DNA, the CDR3 is TGTGCCACCAGCAAACCCGACAGGTTGCCCTCCTACGAGCAGTACTTC. Protein sequence: CATSKPDRLPSYEQYF.

The V and J genes are TRBV4-3 and TRBJ2-7; D is uncertain. This CDR3 spans 16 amino acids. V was pared by 2 bases and J by 6 bases, with 20 bases between. Germline-derived CDR1 and CDR2 are LGHNA and YSLEER. The CDR3 reads CASSQTFGRAWGEQYF. CDR3 DNA: TGCGCCAGCAGCCAAACGTTCGGAAGGGCCTGGGGCGAGCAGTACTTC.